A single sample is the source of the 25 T cell receptor beta chains below, sequenced in a study of T cells in tuberculosis. TCRdb's table, derived via immunoSEQ multiplex PCR, lists solely in-frame clones and lacks some. The repertoire holds about 22,000 clones, with around 97% as singletons. The sample was PBMCs. The origin of the receptors is a donor under 30 with latent tuberculosis or without tuberculosis infection.

The chain couples TRBV18 to TRBJ1-5; D is possibly TRBD1 (5 bases). Deletions cut 0 bases from V and 4 bases from J, with 10 bases between. There are 15 residues in the CDR3. CDR1 is KGHSH, CDR2 LQKENI, per germline. This chain's CDR3 is CASSPPNRGNQPQHF. The CDR3 DNA reads as TGTGCCAGCTCACCACCTAACCGGGGGAATCAGCCCCAGCATTTT.

The chain recombines TRBV11-2 with TRBJ2-5, with 10 bases fitting TRBD1. The V segment lost 1 base and the J segment 4 bases; nucleotides outside the gene matches: 3. This CDR3 is built from 15 residues. Germline values: CDR1 SGHAT, CDR2 FQNNGV. The CDR3, as DNA: TGTGCCAGCAGCTTAGGGGACAGGGGTTTAGAGACCCAGTACTTC. Translation: CASSLGDRGLETQYF.

This chain uses TRBV7-2 with TRBJ2-1; 7 positions match TRBD1. Trimming cost V 1 base and J 5 bases; bases outside gene matches: 14. CDR3 length equals 18 residues. Per germline, CDR1 SGHTA and CDR2 FQGNSA. CDR3 nucleotide sequence: TGTGCCAGCAGCTTAGTGGGCAGGGGGATTCTAACAAACAATGAGCAGTTCTTC. Translated: CASSLVGRGILTNNEQFF.

The rearrangement uses TRBV5-4 and TRBJ2-1, with 15 bases aligning to TRBD2. After removal of 5 bases from V and 1 base from J, the junction contained 10 bases not matched to a gene. The CDR3 sequence is 19 residues long. Germline CDR1 and CDR2: SGHNT and YYREEE (reference sequence). The CDR3 DNA sequence: TGTGCCAGCAGTCAATGGACTAGCGGGAGGGCTAATTCCTACAATGAGCAGTTCTTC. It translates to CASSQWTSGRANSYNEQFF.

Turning to this clone: The junction does not match germline at one end; this may be a read error. The chain is built from TRBV25-1 and TRBJ2-5, with TRBD2 identical over 9 bases. Germline values: CDR1 MGHDK, CDR2 SYGVNS. The CDR3 has 17 amino acids. The CDR3 reads CASSEERGRGGQKTQYF. For the CDR3, the DNA is TGTGCCAGCAGTGAGGAGAGGGGGCGGGGGGGCCAAAAGACCCAGTACTTC.

The chain employs TRBV2 and TRBJ1-5; D unresolved. V lost 6 bases, J lost 7 bases, and 19 bases lay in between. The CDR3 is made up of 15 amino acids. Per germline, CDR1 SNHLY and CDR2 FYNNEI. CDR3 DNA sequence: TGTGCCAGCAGGGACCAACGGGGATCGGGGCAGCCCCAGCATTTT. Its translation: CASRDQRGSGQPQHF. The entire variable domain, with the rest obtained from reference TRBV2 and TRBJ1-5, is as follows: EPEVTQTPSHQVTQMGQEVILRCVPISNHLYFYWYRQILGQKVEFLVSFYNNEISEKSEIFDDQFSVERPDGSNFTLKIRSTKLEDSAMYFCASRDQRGSGQPQHFGDGTRLSIL.

The rearrangement links TRBV5-6 to TRBJ2-3; D may be TRBD1 (5 bases). Looked up from germline, CDR1 is SGHDT and CDR2 is YYEEEE. CDR3 length: 15 amino acids. V was shortened by 4 bases and J by 2 bases, with 14 bases between the two germline ends. As DNA, the CDR3 is TGTGCCAGCAGCACAGGCGCTTTCACCACAGATACGCAGTATTTT. It specifies CASSTGAFTTDTQYF.

This rearrangement joins TRBV4-1 to TRBJ2-7; D is perhaps TRBD2 (5 bases). Germline values: CDR1 MGHRA, CDR2 YSYEKL. The V and J ends lost 5 bases and 2 bases respectively, with 13 bases between them. The CDR3 is 14 residues long. Here the CDR3 DNA reads TGCGCCAGCAGCGTAGTCGGACTGCCCTACGAGCAGTACTTC. Translating gives CASSVVGLPYEQYF.

This chain joins TRBV5-6 and TRBJ1-6; TRBD1 aligns across 8 bases. The CDR3 is 16 residues long. The germline CDR1 and CDR2 sequences are SGHDT and YYEEEE. The V gene end was trimmed by 4 bases and the J gene end by 7 bases; junction bases not matched to a gene: 10. The CDR3 bases are TGTGCCAGCAGCATAGACAGGGGTATGGGGAATTCACCCCTCCACTTT. This gives the protein CASSIDRGMGNSPLHF.

This clone was observed once. The chain joins TRBV11-2 to TRBJ1-3, with TRBD1 as a possible D gene (6 bases). This CDR3 spans 15 amino acids. Germline CDR1 is SGHAT and CDR2 is FQNNGV. V lost 4 bases to trimming and J lost 4 bases, with 14 bases between them. CDR3 region: CASSSRGGGGNTIYF. In DNA form, the CDR3 reads TGTGCCAGCAGCTCCCGTGGGGGGGGCGGAAACACCATATATTTT.

CDR3 bases: TGTGCCATCAGTGACACTACCTACGAGCAGTACTTC. Translation gives CAISDTTYEQYF. The V gene is TRBV10-3, the J gene TRBJ2-7; D ambiguous. With 3 bases removed from V and 2 bases from J, the gap between germline ends came to 5 bases. This CDR3 region has 12 residues. From germline, CDR1 is ENHRY and CDR2 SYGVKD.

The chain carries TRBV7-9 and TRBJ1-1; tentative D call: TRBD1 (5 bases). Trimming cost V 7 bases and J 1 base, with 13 bases left between them. The CDR3 runs 14 residues. Germline loops: CDR1 SEHNR, CDR2 FQNEAQ (reference sequence). This CDR3 is CASILKGSNTEAFF. In nucleotides, the CDR3 is TGTGCCAGCATCCTGAAGGGGTCGAACACTGAAGCTTTCTTT.

In nucleotides, the CDR3 is TGTGCCAGCAGTTTGTCGGTCGGCAGGTCCCATGGCTACACCTTC. Its protein is CASSLSVGRSHGYTF. The chain is built from TRBV27 and TRBJ1-2; D is uncertain. Germline lookup yields CDR1 MNHEY and CDR2 SMNVEV (reference sequence). V was clipped by 3 bases and J by 6 bases, with 17 bases between them. The CDR3 length is 15 residues.

The chain carries TRBV10-3 and TRBJ1-4, with D perhaps TRBD1 (6 bases). V was shortened by 1 base and J by 3 bases, with 9 bases between the two germline ends. This CDR3 region has 15 residues. The germline gives CDR1 ENHRY, CDR2 SYGVKD. As DNA, the CDR3 is TGTGCCATCAGTGAGTTCGAGGGGGCTAATGAAAAACTGTTTTTT. Translating it yields CAISEFEGANEKLFF.

V gene TRBV11-3 combines with J gene TRBJ2-1; 10 bases are a match to TRBD2. After removal of 5 bases from V and 8 bases from J, the junction contained 9 bases not matched to a gene. The germline CDR1 and CDR2 sequences are SGHNT and YENEEA. The CDR3 extends over 15 amino acids. The CDR3, as DNA: TGTGCCAGCAGCGCTCGGACTAGCGGCTTCGATGAGCAGTTCTTC. As protein: CASSARTSGFDEQFF.

J is TRBJ2-1 and V is TRBV6-5; D is undetermined. CDR3 length: 16 residues. V lost 3 bases, J lost 1 base, and 13 bases lay in between. Germline CDR1 is MNHEY and CDR2 is SVGAGI. CDR3 coding DNA: TGTGCCAGCAGTTATAATGTTGGCAGTTCCTACAATGAGCAGTTCTTC. It is translated as CASSYNVGSSYNEQFF.

This clone was found once. The rearrangement links TRBV5-5 to TRBJ1-2; 8 nucleotides align to TRBD1. This CDR3 is built from 14 residues. Germline V CDR1 and CDR2: SGHKS, YYEKEE (reference sequence). Germline trimming cut 3 bases from V and 5 bases from J; bases unmatched to any gene: 6. This CDR3 is CASSSRGRRYGYTF. The CDR3 DNA follows: TGTGCCAGCAGCTCCAGGGGGCGCAGGTATGGCTACACCTTC. Filled out from reference TRBV5-5 and TRBJ1-2, the complete variable domain reads DAGVTQSPTHLIKTRGQQVTLRCSPISGHKSVSWYQQVLGQGPQFIFQYYEKEERGRGNFPDRFSARQFPNYSSELNVNALLLGDSALYLCASSSRGRRYGYTFGSGTRLTVV.

The V and J genes are TRBV5-4 and TRBJ2-5; 7 nucleotides line up with TRBD1. This CDR3 is built from 14 residues. Germline loops: CDR1 SGHNT, CDR2 YYREEE (reference sequence). V lost 3 bases and J lost 2; bases outside the gene matches: 4. CDR3 sequence (DNA): TGTGCCAGCAGCTCAGGGACAGCTCAAGAGACCCAGTACTTC. Its translation is CASSSGTAQETQYF.

This clone was observed once. V and J are TRBV12-2 and TRBJ2-2; the table's D gene call, TRBD1, was not cross checked with the DNA. TRBV12-2 counts as a pseudogene. The CDR3 loop spans 14 amino acids. In DNA, the CDR3 is TGTGCAAGCTTTACACAGGGCGGCACCGGGGAGCTGTTTTTT. Translated, it gives CASFTQGGTGELFF.

The chain employs TRBV5-1 and TRBJ1-2, with 9 positions matching TRBD1. Germline loops: CDR1 SGHRS, CDR2 YFSETQ. V was clipped by 2 bases and J by 8 bases; unmatched bases: 13. The CDR3 totals 16 residues. CDR3 loop: CASSLWDRDDLEGYTF. CDR3 bases: TGCGCCAGCAGCTTATGGGACAGGGATGATCTAGAGGGCTACACCTTC.

J is TRBJ1-1 and V is TRBV30; 9 nucleotides align to TRBD1. The junction had 16 bases not matched to a gene; V was cut back by 4 bases and J by 7 bases. Germline loops: CDR1 GTSNPN, CDR2 SVGIG (reference sequence). CDR3 length: 16 residues. Here the CDR3 DNA reads TGTGCCTGGAACCATCCGTGGGACAGGGCGATTAGTGAAGCTTTCTTT. Its translation: CAWNHPWDRAISEAFF. The whole variable domain, remainder taken from reference TRBV30 and TRBJ1-1, is SQTIHQWPATLVQPVGSPLSLECTVEGTSNPNLYWYRQAAGRGLQLLFYSVGIGQISSEVPQNLSASRPQDRQFILSSKKLLLSDSGFYLCAWNHPWDRAISEAFFGQGTRLTVV.

The V gene is TRBV11-2, the J gene TRBJ2-7; 7 nucleotides agree with TRBD1. This CDR3 is built from 16 residues. V was pared by 2 bases and J by 1 base, with 8 bases of the junction left unmatched. Looked up from germline, CDR1 is SGHAT and CDR2 is FQNNGV. CDR3 in amino acids: CASSLSGTAFSYEQYF. Written as DNA, the CDR3 is TGTGCCAGCAGCTTATCGGGGACAGCCTTTTCCTACGAGCAGTACTTC.

The chain carries TRBV18 and TRBJ2-7, with 7 bases that match TRBD1. Unmatched junction bases numbered 3, after V lost 8 bases and J lost 5 bases. This CDR3 spans 11 amino acids. Looked up from germline, CDR1 is KGHSH and CDR2 is LQKENI. CDR3 amino acids: CASRQGDEQYF. In nucleotides, the CDR3 is TGTGCCAGCCGACAGGGTGACGAGCAGTACTTC.

V usage is TRBV5-6 and J usage is TRBJ2-5; 8 positions agree with TRBD1. The V segment lost 0 bases and the J segment 2 bases; nucleotides outside the gene matches: 3. In germline, CDR1 is SGHDT, CDR2 YYEEEE. This CDR3 region has 15 residues. The CDR3 DNA follows: TGTGCCAGCAGCTTGGCCCAGGGGGCACAAGAGACCCAGTACTTC. Translating it yields CASSLAQGAQETQYF.

This sequence joins TRBV7-2 and TRBJ1-5; 10 nucleotides line up with TRBD1. CDR1 SGHTA and CDR2 FQGNSA come from the germline V gene. This CDR3 comprises 14 residues. Unmatched junction bases numbered 2, after V lost 3 bases and J lost 6 bases. The CDR3 here is CASSFGQGGQPQHF. CDR3 nucleotide sequence: TGTGCCAGCAGCTTCGGACAGGGGGGTCAGCCCCAGCATTTT. The full variable domain, with the rest looked up from reference TRBV7-2 and TRBJ1-5, is GAGVSQSPSNKVTEKGKDVELRCDPISGHTALYWYRQSLGQGLEFLIYFQGNSAPDKSGLPSDRFSAERTGGSVSTLTIQRTQQEDSAVYLCASSFGQGGQPQHFGDGTRLSIL.